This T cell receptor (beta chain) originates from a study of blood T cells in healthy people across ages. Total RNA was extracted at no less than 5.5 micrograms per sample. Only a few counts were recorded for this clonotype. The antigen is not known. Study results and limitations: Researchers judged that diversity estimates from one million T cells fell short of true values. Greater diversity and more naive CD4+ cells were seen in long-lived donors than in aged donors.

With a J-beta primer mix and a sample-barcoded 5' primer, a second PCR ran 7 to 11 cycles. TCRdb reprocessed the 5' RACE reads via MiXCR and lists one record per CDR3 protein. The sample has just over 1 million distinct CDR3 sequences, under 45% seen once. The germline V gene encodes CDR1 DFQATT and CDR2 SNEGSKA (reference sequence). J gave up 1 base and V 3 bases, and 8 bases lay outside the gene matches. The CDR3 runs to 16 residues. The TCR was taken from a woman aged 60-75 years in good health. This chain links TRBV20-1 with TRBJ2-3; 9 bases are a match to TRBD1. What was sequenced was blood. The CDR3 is CSARPGQGEGTDTQYF. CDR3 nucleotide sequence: TGCAGTGCTAGGCCGGGACAGGGAGAGGGCACAGATACGCAGTATTTT.